A single sample is the source of the 30 T cell receptor beta chains below, sequenced in a study of blood T cell repertoires in COVID-19 (TCRdb year 2020). Receptor amplification or capture employed the immunoSEQ multiplex PCR assay. Sourced from immuneACCESS, this table was stored by TCRdb with only in-frame sequences that have V and J called. A share of the clones is absent; for the studies checked, an unresolved V gene accounts for under half, and the remainder has no known explanation. Recorded for this sample are under 100,000 clones; around 82% of them occurred a single time. The leading ten clones occupy more than 35% of the sample. Sample: peripheral blood. The receptors derive from a man aged 55-75 years with COVID-19, enrolled during active disease.

The chain joins TRBV4-2 to TRBJ2-3; the match to TRBD2 covers 12 bases. The CDR3 covers 16 residues. V lost 4 bases to trimming and J lost 2 bases; unmatched junction nucleotides: 4. Germline V gene lookup returns CDR1 LGHNA and CDR2 YNFKEQ. Here the CDR3 reads CASSRTSGTHTDTQYF. CDR3 in DNA: TGTGCCAGCAGCCGGACTAGCGGGACCCACACAGATACGCAGTATTTT.

This clone was found a few times. This rearrangement joins TRBV9 to TRBJ2-1; 10 bases fit TRBD2. V trimming: 1 base; J trimming: 1 base; junction bases outside the gene matches: 8. This CDR3 region has 18 residues. CDR1 and CDR2 from the germline V gene are SGDLS and YYNGEE. This CDR3 reads CASSVMGAGGPSYNEQFF. CDR3 sequence (DNA): TGTGCCAGCAGCGTAATGGGAGCGGGGGGGCCATCCTACAATGAGCAGTTCTTC. Supplemented by reference TRBV9 and TRBJ2-1, the full variable domain reads DSGVTQTPKHLITATGQRVTLRCSPRSGDLSVYWYQQSLDQGLQFLIQYYNGEERAKGNILERFSAQQFPDLHSELNLSSLELGDSALYFCASSVMGAGGPSYNEQFFGPGTRLTVL.

The chain recombines TRBV6-5 with TRBJ1-1; 7 bases are shared with TRBD1. V lost 6 bases and J lost 4; bases outside the gene matches: 8. This CDR3 comprises 14 residues. Germline CDR1 MNHEY, CDR2 SVGAGI. The CDR3 sequence is CASRRQQGSTEAFF. CDR3 nucleotide sequence: TGTGCCAGCAGGCGCCAACAGGGGAGCACTGAAGCTTTCTTT.

This chain links TRBV25-1 with TRBJ2-3, with 7 positions matching TRBD2. CDR3 length: 13 amino acids. Germline loops: CDR1 MGHDK, CDR2 SYGVNS. The ends lost 8 bases at V and 1 base at J; junction bases unmatched: 3. Here the CDR3 reads CASVAGGTDTQYF. The CDR3 nucleotides read TGTGCCAGCGTGGCGGGGGGCACAGATACGCAGTATTTT.

This chain links TRBV7-2 with TRBJ1-6, with 9 bases fitting TRBD1. CDR1 is SGHTA, CDR2 FQGNSA, per germline. V lost 5 bases to trimming and J lost 5 bases; unmatched junction nucleotides: 10. This CDR3 is built from 17 residues. The DNA for the CDR3 is TGTGCCAGCAGCCCCCTCTTGGACAGGGGTAATAATTCACCCCTCCACTTT. This encodes CASSPLLDRGNNSPLHF.

This clone was detected only a few times. The genes are TRBV6-5 and TRBJ1-4; D not resolved. V was clipped by 5 bases and J by 8 bases, with 9 bases between them. The CDR3 consists of 12 residues. Germline CDR1 reads MNHEY; CDR2 reads SVGAGI. This CDR3 reads CASSIGWEKLFF. The CDR3 bases are TGTGCCAGCAGTATCGGGTGGGAAAAACTGTTTTTT.

The chain is built from TRBV12-3 or TRBV12-4 and TRBJ1-2, with TRBD1 identical over 9 bases. The CDR3 loop spans 13 amino acids. Trimming took 6 bases from V and 4 from J; bases not matched to a gene: 3. CDR3 region: CASRGTGIYGYTF. In DNA form, the CDR3 reads TGTGCCAGCAGAGGGACAGGGATCTATGGCTACACCTTC.

V is TRBV6-2 or TRBV6-3 and J is TRBJ2-4; possible D gene TRBD2, 8 bases. The germline CDR1 and CDR2 sequences are MNHEY and SVGEGT. The CDR3 is 18 residues long. Trimming removed 8 bases from V and 1 base from J, with 24 bases in between. CDR3 residues: CASRQGGAGVGAKNIQYF. Written as DNA, the CDR3 is TGTGCCAGCCGCCAGGGGGGAGCGGGAGTAGGGGCCAAAAACATTCAGTACTTC.

V and J are TRBV29-1 and TRBJ2-5, with 10 bases fitting TRBD2. J was trimmed by 5 bases and V by 5 bases; bases with no gene match: 11. Germline-derived CDR1 and CDR2 are SQVTM and ANQGSEA. This CDR3 has 15 amino acids. This CDR3 is CSVPLTSGLGETQYF. In nucleotides, the CDR3 is TGCAGCGTTCCTCTGACTAGCGGGTTGGGGGAGACCCAGTACTTC.

V usage is TRBV2 and J usage is TRBJ2-7; 7 bases line up with TRBD1. This CDR3 comprises 13 residues. The V segment lost 6 bases and the J segment 6 bases; nucleotides outside the gene matches: 8. CDR1 is SNHLY, CDR2 FYNNEI, per germline. For the CDR3, the DNA is TGTGCCAGCAGGGCCGACAGGGCTGGCGAGCAGTACTTC. It is translated as CASRADRAGEQYF.

The CDR3 DNA follows: TGTGCCAGTACCCCTGCTAGCGGGGTTAGCAGGGAGCTGTTTTTT. Protein sequence: CASTPASGVSRELFF. V usage is TRBV19 and J usage is TRBJ2-2, with 9 nucleotides matching TRBD2. CDR3 length equals 15 residues. The germline V gene has CDR1 LNHDA and CDR2 SQIVND (reference sequence). V gave up 7 bases and J gave up 9 bases; unmatched junction bases: 12.

The chain has TRBV2 and TRBJ1-1, with D uncertain. Trimming took 0 bases from V and 7 from J, leaving 6 bases between them. The germline CDR1 and CDR2 sequences are SNHLY and FYNNEI. CDR3 size: 12 residues. Here the CDR3 DNA reads TGTGCCAGCAGTGAAGCGGCAGTTGAAGCTTTCTTT. Residues: CASSEAAVEAFF.

The chain uses TRBV7-8 and TRBJ1-6; the D is unclear. The germline V gene encodes CDR1 SGHVS and CDR2 FQNEAQ. The V end lost 1 base, the J end lost 8 bases, and 6 bases lay between the germline ends. This CDR3 contains 13 residues. CDR3 amino acids: CASSLGQDSPLHF. The CDR3 DNA reads TGTGCCAGCAGCTTAGGTCAGGATTCACCCCTCCACTTT. The full variable domain, its missing parts supplied by reference TRBV7-8 and TRBJ1-6, is GAGVSQSPRYKVAKRGQDVALRCDPISGHVSLFWYQQALGQGPEFLTYFQNEAQLDKSGLPSDRFFAERPEGSVSTLKIQRTQQEDSAVYLCASSLGQDSPLHFGNGTRLTVT.

The J gene is TRBJ2-2, the V gene TRBV25-1; 12 bases are a match to TRBD2. Germline V gives CDR1 MGHDK, CDR2 SYGVNS. This CDR3 spans 17 amino acids. With V trimmed by 5 bases and J by 5 bases, 9 bases remained unmatched. This CDR3 is CASSPQILAGGTGELFF. CDR3 nucleotide sequence: TGTGCCAGCAGTCCGCAAATCCTAGCGGGAGGGACCGGGGAGCTGTTTTTT.

This clone was counted only a few times. The chain carries TRBV12-3 or TRBV12-4 and TRBJ1-5; tentatively, D is TRBD1 (5 bases). V was shortened by 6 bases and J by 4 bases, with 10 bases between the two germline ends. The CDR3 loop spans 13 amino acids. CDR3 region: CASRKGENQPQHF. The CDR3 region has the DNA TGTGCCAGCAGGAAAGGGGAAAATCAGCCCCAGCATTTT.

This chain links TRBV5-6 with TRBJ2-5; D remains unclear. This CDR3 has 13 residues. V was trimmed by 1 base and J by 5 bases, leaving 9 bases between them. CDR1 and CDR2 (germline): SGHDT, YYEEEE. CDR3 loop: CASSLQLPETQYF. The CDR3 DNA follows: TGTGCCAGCAGCTTGCAACTCCCCGAGACCCAGTACTTC.

This chain connects TRBV13 to TRBJ1-1, with D perhaps matching TRBD1 (5 bases). The CDR3 runs to 14 residues. Germline V gives CDR1 PRHDT, CDR2 FYEKMQ (reference sequence). Trimming removed 3 bases at V and 2 bases at J, with 10 bases between. The DNA for the CDR3 is TGTGCCAGCAGCTTCGGACACCTCAACACTGAAGCTTTCTTT. Protein: CASSFGHLNTEAFF.

This rearrangement joins TRBV11-2 to TRBJ2-1, with TRBD1 as a possible D gene (5 bases). Trimming cost V 5 bases and J 8 bases, with 13 bases left between them. CDR1 SGHAT and CDR2 FQNNGV come from the germline V gene. CDR3 length equals 13 residues. CDR3 sequence (DNA): TGTGCCAGCAGCACCACAGGCAACCATGAGCAGTTCTTC. This sequence encodes CASSTTGNHEQFF.

This clone was detected a few times. The chain recombines TRBV6-5 with TRBJ2-2; tentatively, D is TRBD1 (7 bases). This CDR3 has 15 residues. Germline lookup yields CDR1 MNHEY and CDR2 SVGAGI. V was shortened by 4 bases and J by 6 bases, with 15 bases between the two germline ends. The DNA for the CDR3 is TGTGCCAGCAGTTTGCTTACAGGGGAGGCCGGGGAGCTGTTTTTT. Translated, it gives CASSLLTGEAGELFF.

The V call is TRBV18, the J call TRBJ2-2; TRBD2 aligns across 12 bases. CDR1 KGHSH and CDR2 LQKENI come from the germline V gene. The CDR3 has 15 amino acids. Trimming removed 2 bases from V and 7 bases from J; junction bases left unmatched: 2. The CDR3 DNA reads TGTGCCAGCTCACCAGGACTAGCGGGATTCGGGGAGCTGTTTTTT. It translates to CASSPGLAGFGELFF.

This clone was detected once. V gene TRBV29-1 combines with J gene TRBJ2-3, with TRBD1 identical over 7 bases. The CDR3 is 12 residues long. V lost 7 bases and J lost 1; bases outside the gene matches: 2. CDR1 is SQVTM, CDR2 ANQGSEA, per germline. The chain's CDR3 is CSGGQGTDTQYF. DNA of the CDR3: TGCAGCGGCGGACAGGGCACAGATACGCAGTATTTT.

The chain couples TRBV5-5 to TRBJ2-3; 7 bases map to TRBD2. V trimming: 4 bases; J trimming: 0 bases; junction bases outside the gene matches: 5. In germline, CDR1 is SGHKS, CDR2 YYEKEE (reference sequence). CDR3 length equals 15 residues. The CDR3 loop is CASSRGGTSTDTQYF. The CDR3 bases are TGTGCCAGCAGCCGCGGGGGTACTAGCACAGATACGCAGTATTTT.

V usage is TRBV5-8 and J usage is TRBJ2-7, with D perhaps TRBD2 (6 bases). V was trimmed by 4 bases and J by 6 bases, leaving 11 bases between them. The CDR3 contains 12 residues. The germline gives CDR1 SGHTS, CDR2 YDEGEE. The CDR3 loop is CASSRRVSEQYF. The CDR3 DNA sequence: TGTGCCAGCAGCCGGAGGGTTTCCGAGCAGTACTTC.

V is TRBV3-1 (or the pseudogene TRBV3-2) and J is TRBJ2-7, with 9 bases fitting TRBD1. The CDR3 contains 15 residues. The V gene's germline CDR1 is LGHDT and CDR2 YNNKEL (reference sequence). J lost 4 bases, V lost 4 bases, and 8 bases had no gene match. The CDR3 sequence is CASSLPGQGAYEQYF. CDR3 nucleotides: TGTGCCAGCAGCCTCCCGGGACAGGGTGCGTACGAGCAGTACTTC.

This chain connects TRBV6-6 to TRBJ2-1; 7 nucleotides agree with TRBD1. CDR1 MNHNY and CDR2 SVGAGI come from the germline V gene (reference sequence). This CDR3 spans 14 amino acids. The V and J ends lost 1 base and 5 bases, in that order; junction bases with no gene match: 2. CDR3 bases: TGTGCCAGCAGTTACTTAGGGACAGACAATGAGCAGTTCTTC. Translation: CASSYLGTDNEQFF.

The CDR3: CATQSGTPYGYTF. In DNA form, the CDR3 reads TGTGCCACCCAGAGCGGAACCCCCTATGGCTACACCTTC. The chain joins TRBV12-3 or TRBV12-4 to TRBJ1-2; D not resolved. Trimming stripped 10 bases from V and 4 bases from J, with 16 bases between. The CDR3 runs to 13 residues.

V is TRBV4-2 and J is TRBJ1-1, with D unclear. V shed 6 bases and J shed 3 bases, with 17 bases lying between them. In germline, CDR1 is LGHNA, CDR2 YNFKEQ. The CDR3 consists of 15 residues. The CDR3 sequence: CASRPDPLSYTEAFF. The CDR3 region has the DNA TGTGCCAGCAGACCCGATCCCCTCAGTTACACTGAAGCTTTCTTT.

The chain carries TRBV5-6 and TRBJ2-3; TRBD1 aligns across 8 bases. V was pared by 5 bases and J by 5 bases, with 13 bases of the junction left unmatched. Germline lookup yields CDR1 SGHDT and CDR2 YYEEEE. This CDR3 spans 16 amino acids. CDR3 DNA sequence: TGTGCCAGCAGATTCACCCTCGACAGGGGAGGAGATACGCAGTATTTT. This gives the protein CASRFTLDRGGDTQYF.

The V call is TRBV2, the J call TRBJ2-5, with D perhaps TRBD1 (6 bases). Germline CDR1 is SNHLY and CDR2 is FYNNEI. V was trimmed by 1 base and J by 4 bases, leaving 13 bases between them. This CDR3 has 15 residues. CDR3 in amino acids: CASSEESGVGETQYF. CDR3 nucleotide sequence: TGTGCCAGCAGTGAAGAGTCAGGGGTCGGAGAGACCCAGTACTTC.

V is TRBV29-1 and J is TRBJ1-2; D is ambiguous. V shed 3 bases and J shed 4 bases, with 9 bases lying between them. Germline assignment: CDR1 SQVTM and CDR2 ANQGSEA. This CDR3 is built from 12 residues. Written as DNA, the CDR3 is TGCAGCGTTGAGGCTTTGGCCTATGGCTACACCTTC. The encoded protein is CSVEALAYGYTF.